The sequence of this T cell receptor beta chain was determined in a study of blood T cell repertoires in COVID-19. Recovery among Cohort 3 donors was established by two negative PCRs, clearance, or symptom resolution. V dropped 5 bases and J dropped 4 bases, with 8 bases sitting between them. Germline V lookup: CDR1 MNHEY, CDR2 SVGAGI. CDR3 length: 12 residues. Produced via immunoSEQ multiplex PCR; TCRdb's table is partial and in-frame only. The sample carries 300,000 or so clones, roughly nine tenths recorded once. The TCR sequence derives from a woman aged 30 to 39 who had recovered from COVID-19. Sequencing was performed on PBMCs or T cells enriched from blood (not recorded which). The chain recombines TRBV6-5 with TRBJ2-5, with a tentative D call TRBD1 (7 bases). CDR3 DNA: TGTGCCAGCAGTCAGGGGGGAGAGACCCAGTACTTC. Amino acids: CASSQGGETQYF.